Listed below are T cell receptor beta chains from one sample, sequenced in a study of cytotoxic CD8 clonotypes in ibrutinib-treated CLL. Clones were read by immunoSEQ multiplex PCR, and TCRdb kept only the in-frame ones, dropping some. The sample includes around 14,000 clones, under 75% seen only once; the top ten take roughly 5.5%. Here the sequenced sample was PBMCs, taken before ibrutinib treatment. These receptors originate from a human donor with chronic lymphocytic leukemia. Each CDR3 is given with its conserved first and last residue. The D gene is left open where the match is weak. Expanded clones get a size class; other rows say once, few or many, or leave the size out.

>TRBD1|TRBV10-3|16|.|TRBJ1-4
TGTGCCATCAGTGAGTCGGGGACAGGGGATAATGAAAAACTGTTTTTT
CAISESGTGDNEKLFF
>.|TRBV9|15|.|TRBJ1-3
TGTGCCAGCAGCGCATCAGGGATTTCTGGAAACACCATATATTTT
CASSASGISGNTIYF
>.|TRBV7-7|12|.|TRBJ2-2
TGTGCTAGCAGCCCACCTTCCGGGGAGCTGTTTTTT
CASSPPSGELFF
>.|TRBV30|15|.|TRBJ1-4
TGTGCCTGGAGTTCTCCAGGGACAACTAATGAAAAACTGTTTTTT
CAWSSPGTTNEKLFF
>TRBD1|TRBV30|12|.|TRBJ2-7
TGTGCCTGGAGTGGACAGGGCGGGGAGCAGTACTTC
CAWSGQGGEQYF
>.|TRBV6-5|16|.|TRBJ1-6
TGTGCCAGCAGTTACCGCCTCGGGCTGTACAATTCACCCCTCCACTTT
CASSYRLGLYNSPLHF
>.|TRBV7-2|14|once|TRBJ2-5
TGTGCCAGCAGCAGCGGGACAGACCAAGAGACCCAGTACTTC
CASSSGTDQETQYF
>.|TRBV4-1|14|medium-sized|TRBJ1-2
TGCGCCAGCAGCCCCCTGCCCCCGCTGGCTGGCTACACCTTC
CASSPLPPLAGYTF
>.|TRBV4-3|16|.|TRBJ2-1
TGCGCCAGCAGCCAAGACGTTAGTGGTAGGAACAATGAGCAGTTCTTC
CASSQDVSGRNNEQFF
>TRBD2|TRBV19|13|few|TRBJ2-7
TGTGCCAGTAGTGCCGGGAGGCCCAGCCCCCAGTACTTC
CASSAGRPSPQYF
>.|TRBV29-1|13|.|TRBJ1-1
TGCAGCGTTGCCCCCCGACAGAACACTGAAGCTTTCTTT
CSVAPRQNTEAFF
>TRBD1|TRBV2|15|.|TRBJ2-7
TGTGCCAGCAGGAACAACAGGGGGCGGTTAGGCGAGCAGTACTTC
CASRNNRGRLGEQYF
>TRBD1|TRBV19|15|.|TRBJ2-3
TGTGCCGCTCAGGGGGGACAGGGGCCGGCAGATACGCAGTATTTT
CAAQGGQGPADTQYF
>.|TRBV30|15|.|TRBJ2-2
TGTGCCTGGAGTAGGGGGGTTCCTAACACCGGGGAGCTGTTTTTT
CAWSRGVPNTGELFF
>.|TRBV18|16|.|TRBJ2-6
TGTGCCAGCTCACCGGGCGTCGTGGCTGGGGCCAACGTCCTGACTTTC
CASSPGVVAGANVLTF
>TRBD2|TRBV5-5|16|.|TRBJ2-3
TGTGCCAGCACCACCCTGACTAGCGGGGGGACAGATACGCAGTATTTT
CASTTLTSGGTDTQYF
>.|TRBV18|14|.|TRBJ2-7
TGTGCCAGCTCACCGCCCGGGGTCTCCTACGAGCAGTACTTC
CASSPPGVSYEQYF
>.|TRBV14|13|.|TRBJ2-7
TGTGCCAGCAGCCAGTGGTCGGGGGTCGAGCAGTACTTC
CASSQWSGVEQYF
>TRBD2|TRBV4-2|16|.|TRBJ2-1
TGTGCCAGCAGCCACCAGGGACTAGCGGGAGGGGGTGAGCAGTTCTTC
CASSHQGLAGGGEQFF
>.|TRBV6-5|15|.|TRBJ2-5
TGTGCCAGCAGGGGCGACACCCGAGGGCAAGAGACCCAGTACTTC
CASRGDTRGQETQYF
>.|TRBV21-1|17|.|TRBJ1-6
TGTGCCAGCAGCAAAGTAGGGGACAGGCGTCGCGATTCACCCCTCCACTTT
CASSKVGDRRRDSPLHF
>TRBD2|TRBV7-2|18|.|TRBJ2-1
TGTGCCAGCAGCTGGCGGGGCCCCACTAGCGGGGTTCGGAATGAGCAGTTCTTC
CASSWRGPTSGVRNEQFF
>.|TRBV13|14|.|TRBJ2-5
TGTGCCAGCAGGGAGAGAGGGGTCCAAGAGACCCAGTACTTC
CASRERGVQETQYF
>.|TRBV19|13|.|TRBJ1-5
TGTGCCAGTAGTATAGGTGGGCCAGGGCGTCGGCATTTT
CASSIGGPGRRHF
>.|TRBV6-1|15|.|TRBJ1-4
TGTGCCAGCAGTGAATCGGGGGCCGGTAATGAAAAACTGTTTTTT
CASSESGAGNEKLFF